One sample yielded the 13 T cell receptor beta chains listed below, sequenced in a study of shared clonotypes between healthy human individuals. Sequencing was performed with immunoSEQ multiplex PCR; in TCRdb, only in-frame clones are kept and a portion is missing. The data show 2 million or so clones, 85% to 95% seen once. Input material: naive CD4+ T cells sorted from blood. Specified subset: CD45RA+ positively selected. The receptors here all came from a man in his late teens or twenties in good health.

The rearrangement links TRBV13 to TRBJ2-7; D may be TRBD2 (6 bases). This CDR3 spans 16 amino acids. Germline CDR1 and CDR2: PRHDT and FYEKMQ (reference sequence). The ends were cut back, 0 bases at V and 3 bases at J, with 15 bases in the middle. The CDR3 DNA follows: TGTGCCAGCAGCTTAGGTGGCCGACTAGACCTCTACGAGCAGTACTTC. As protein: CASSLGGRLDLYEQYF.

The V call is TRBV10-1, the J call TRBJ2-5; tentative D call: TRBD2 (5 bases). V dropped 6 bases and J dropped 5 bases, with 13 bases sitting between them. Germline V gives CDR1 WNHNN, CDR2 SYGVQD (reference sequence). This CDR3 contains 13 residues. The CDR3 region is CASSEGPRETQYF. The CDR3 DNA reads TGCGCCAGCAGCGAGGGCCCTCGGGAGACCCAGTACTTC.

The chain uses TRBV19 and TRBJ1-6; D not resolved. CDR1 LNHDA and CDR2 SQIVND come from the germline V gene (reference sequence). This CDR3 has 15 residues. The V and J ends lost 5 bases and 7 bases respectively, with 15 bases between them. The CDR3 bases are TGTGCCAGTAGTGCCTCCGGGTCCCTCAATTCACCCCTCCACTTT. This sequence encodes CASSASGSLNSPLHF.

This clone was observed once. This chain's CDR3 is CASSRDRVTNTEAFF. The CDR3 bases are TGTGCCAGCAGCCGGGACAGGGTCACGAACACTGAAGCTTTCTTT. The chain couples TRBV6-6 to TRBJ1-1; 9 bases fit TRBD1. The CDR3 length is 15 residues. V dropped 6 bases and J dropped 1; count of bases not matched to a gene: 6. Germline V lookup: CDR1 MNHNY, CDR2 SVGAGI (reference sequence).

The chain is built from TRBV5-5 and TRBJ1-2, with D possibly TRBD1 on 5 matching bases. In germline, CDR1 is SGHKS, CDR2 YYEKEE (reference sequence). The V end lost 4 bases, the J end lost 5 bases, and 12 bases lay between the germline ends. The CDR3 is made up of 13 amino acids. Here the CDR3 reads CASSGLGGYGYTF. CDR3 bases: TGTGCCAGCAGCGGGCTCGGGGGTTATGGCTACACCTTC.

The CDR3 here is CASSIRAANTIYF. CDR3 coding DNA: TGTGCCAGTAGTATCAGGGCTGCAAACACCATATATTTT. The V and J genes are TRBV19 and TRBJ1-3, with D possibly being TRBD1 (5 bases). The germline CDR1 and CDR2 sequences are LNHDA and SQIVND (reference sequence). The CDR3 contains 13 residues. V shed 3 bases and J shed 6 bases, with 9 bases lying between them.

This chain uses TRBV28 with TRBJ2-7; D is uncertain. V lost 5 bases to trimming and J lost 2 bases, with 7 bases between them. CDR3 length equals 12 residues. CDR1 and CDR2 (germline): MDHEN, SYDVKM. The CDR3 DNA follows: TGTGCCAGCAGTCTGTGGCCCTACGAGCAGTACTTC. Amino acid sequence: CASSLWPYEQYF.

This clone turned up a few times. The J gene is TRBJ1-3, the V gene TRBV5-1; no reliable D call. The germline CDR1 and CDR2 sequences are SGHRS and YFSETQ. V lost 0 bases to trimming and J lost 3 bases, with 4 bases between them. The CDR3 covers 13 residues. The CDR3 reads CASSLDGGNTIYF. CDR3 sequence (DNA): TGCGCCAGCAGCTTGGACGGTGGAAACACCATATATTTT. The entire variable domain, with the rest obtained from reference TRBV5-1 and TRBJ1-3, is as follows: KAGVTQTPRYLIKTRGQQVTLSCSPISGHRSVSWYQQTPGQGLQFLFEYFSETQRNKGNFPGRFSGRQFSNSRSEMNVSTLELGDSALYLCASSLDGGNTIYFGEGSWLTVV.

This clone was found once. The chain has TRBV28 and TRBJ1-2; TRBD1 is a possible D gene (6 bases). The CDR3 sequence is 15 residues long. The germline CDR1 and CDR2 sequences are MDHEN and SYDVKM. Trimming took 5 bases from V and 7 from J, leaving 20 bases between them. The CDR3 spells CASSNDLTGRGGYTF. In DNA form, the CDR3 reads TGTGCCAGCAGTAACGACCTTACAGGGAGGGGTGGCTACACCTTC.

The V gene is TRBV13, the J gene TRBJ2-2, with TRBD1 matching 8 bases. Germline CDR1 PRHDT, CDR2 FYEKMQ (reference sequence). The CDR3 length is 15 residues. Trimming removed 4 bases from V and 4 bases from J; junction bases left unmatched: 5. The CDR3 spells CASSSRTGTTGELFF. The CDR3, as DNA: TGTGCCAGCAGCTCCCGGACAGGGACCACCGGGGAGCTGTTTTTT.

The chain carries TRBV6-5 and TRBJ1-1, with D possibly TRBD1 on 5 matching bases. V lost 7 bases to trimming and J lost 1 base, with 13 bases between them. CDR3 length: 14 amino acids. Germline-derived CDR1 and CDR2 are MNHEY and SVGAGI. The DNA of the CDR3 is TGTGCCAGCATTGATTCGACAGAGAACACTGAAGCTTTCTTT. Encoded protein: CASIDSTENTEAFF.

A remark on this clone: The same CDR3 is also encoded by other DNA sequences in this sample. V usage is TRBV7-9 and J usage is TRBJ2-1; D uncertain. Deletions cut 3 bases from V and 12 bases from J, with 0 bases between. Germline values: CDR1 SEHNR, CDR2 FQNEAQ (reference sequence). The CDR3 spans 8 residues. The CDR3 loop is CASSLQFF. The CDR3 nucleotides are TGTGCCAGCAGCTTGCAGTTCTTC.

V and J are TRBV28 and TRBJ2-7; no definite D call. CDR3 length equals 14 residues. V lost 5 bases and J lost 0, with 11 bases in between. Germline V lookup: CDR1 MDHEN, CDR2 SYDVKM. CDR3 nucleotide sequence: TGTGCCAGCAGTCCAATGACGGTCTCCTACGAGCAGTACTTC. Translated, it gives CASSPMTVSYEQYF. The full variable domain, with the rest looked up from reference TRBV28 and TRBJ2-7, is DVKVTQSSRYLVKRTGEKVFLECVQDMDHENMFWYRQDPGLGLRLIYFSYDVKMKEKGDIPEGYSVSREKKERFSLILESASTNQTSMYLCASSPMTVSYEQYFGPGTRLTVT.